Each of the 17 T cell receptor beta chains below was sequenced from the same sample in a study of cytomegalovirus exposure and HLA in healthy donors. Researchers ran the PCR with 60 Vbeta and 13 Jbeta primers. Profiled with immunoSEQ multiplex PCR; TCRdb holds only in-frame clones, not every one. The repertoire includes 150,000 or so clones, roughly 77% of them detected once, and approximately 8% sits in the top ten. Specimen: PBMCs. The receptor set was obtained from a man aged 25-45 years in good health and CMV-seropositive.

The chain carries TRBV7-2 and TRBJ2-2; the D gene is possibly TRBD1 (6 bases). Germline CDR1 reads SGHTA; CDR2 reads FQGNSA. This CDR3 has 12 amino acids. Trimming pared 11 bases from V and 5 bases from J, leaving 12 bases between. In DNA form, the CDR3 reads TGTGCCCTACAGGGAATAACCGGGGAGCTGTTTTTT. Amino acids: CALQGITGELFF.

In DNA form, the CDR3 reads TGTGCCAGCTCACAGGCCACAGGGGATGCTTTCTTT. Protein product: CASSQATGDAFF. V is TRBV18 and J is TRBJ1-1; TRBD1 aligns across 7 bases. V dropped 4 bases and J dropped 11; count of bases not matched to a gene: 7. The germline CDR1 and CDR2 sequences are KGHSH and LQKENI. There are 12 residues in the CDR3.

The V gene is TRBV28, the J gene TRBJ1-5; D remains unclear. V was cut by 0 bases and J by 0 bases, with 6 bases left in between. This CDR3 contains 15 residues. CDR1 is MDHEN and CDR2 is SYDVKM in the germline V gene. The DNA for the CDR3 is TGTGCCAGCAGTTTATGGAGGGATAGCAATCAGCCCCAGCATTTT. As protein: CASSLWRDSNQPQHF. Complete variable domain (other parts from reference TRBV28 and TRBJ1-5): DVKVTQSSRYLVKRTGEKVFLECVQDMDHENMFWYRQDPGLGLRLIYFSYDVKMKEKGDIPEGYSVSREKKERFSLILESASTNQTSMYLCASSLWRDSNQPQHFGDGTRLSIL.

The chain joins TRBV7-9 to TRBJ2-7; 8 bases map to TRBD2. CDR1 and CDR2 from the germline V gene are SEHNR and FQNEAQ (reference sequence). The V segment lost 4 bases and the J segment 1 base; nucleotides outside the gene matches: 3. This CDR3 is 14 amino acids long. DNA for the CDR3: TGTGCCAGCAGCTCTGGGACTAGTTCCTACGAGCAGTACTTC. Its translation: CASSSGTSSYEQYF.

This clone showed up just once. This chain links TRBV7-2 with TRBJ1-5; 8 bases line up with TRBD1. This CDR3 is built from 16 residues. The J segment lost 2 bases and the V segment lost 5 bases, leaving 8 bases of the junction unmatched. Germline CDR1 SGHTA, CDR2 FQGNSA. This CDR3 reads CASSGQGWVGNQPQHF. As DNA, the CDR3 is TGTGCCAGCAGCGGACAGGGTTGGGTGGGCAATCAGCCCCAGCATTTT.

The V call is TRBV18, the J call TRBJ2-6, with a possible D match to TRBD1 (6 bases). The V gene lost 3 bases and the J gene lost 0 bases, with 15 bases spanning the gap. The CDR3 runs to 18 residues. The germline gives CDR1 KGHSH, CDR2 LQKENI. The chain's CDR3 is CASSPSRGENSGANVLTF. DNA for the CDR3: TGTGCCAGCTCACCCTCCAGGGGCGAAAACTCTGGGGCCAACGTCCTGACTTTC.

This clone came up a few times. This rearrangement joins TRBV28 to TRBJ2-1; D uncertain. Germline V lookup: CDR1 MDHEN, CDR2 SYDVKM. This CDR3 is 11 amino acids long. Trimming shortened V by 7 bases and J by 6 bases, and 7 bases separated the two germline ends. CDR3 nucleotides: TGTGCCAGCACACTATTCAATGAGCAGTTCTTC. As protein: CASTLFNEQFF.

This clone was observed a few times. The chain has TRBV5-4 and TRBJ2-1; D may be TRBD1 (6 bases). In germline, CDR1 is SGHNT, CDR2 YYREEE (reference sequence). The CDR3 is made up of 15 amino acids. V was cut by 0 bases and J by 8 bases, with 15 bases left in between. CDR3 in amino acids: CASSLAPTGYDEQFF. CDR3 nucleotides: TGTGCCAGCAGCTTGGCCCCCACAGGGTATGATGAGCAGTTCTTC.

V is TRBV5-1 and J is TRBJ1-5, with D uncertain. V lost 4 bases and J lost 7, with 18 bases in between. Germline lookup yields CDR1 SGHRS and CDR2 YFSETQ. The CDR3 extends over 15 amino acids. The CDR3 spells CASSRAGEREQPQHF. DNA for the CDR3: TGCGCCAGCAGCCGGGCCGGGGAGAGAGAACAGCCCCAGCATTTT.

The V and J genes are TRBV4-1 and TRBJ2-1; 11 bases match TRBD2. J gave up 1 base and V 4 bases, and 6 bases lay outside the gene matches. This CDR3 region has 17 residues. From germline, CDR1 is MGHRA and CDR2 YSYEKL. The CDR3 loop reads CASSPNGLAGSYNEQFF. The CDR3 nucleotides are TGCGCCAGCAGCCCTAACGGACTAGCGGGTTCCTACAATGAGCAGTTCTTC.

As DNA, the CDR3 is TGTGCCAGCACCCTGGGGGGGGCGCGCGGCACTGAAGCTTTCTTT. Encoded protein: CASTLGGARGTEAFF. The V gene is TRBV28, the J gene TRBJ1-1; TRBD1 might be the D (6 bases). There are 15 residues in the CDR3. Germline values: CDR1 MDHEN, CDR2 SYDVKM. Trimming shortened V by 7 bases and J by 4 bases, and 19 bases separated the two germline ends.

The rearrangement links TRBV7-9 to TRBJ2-7, with 15 nucleotides matching TRBD2. Germline V gene sequence: CDR1 SEHNR, CDR2 FQNEAQ (reference sequence). CDR3 length: 16 amino acids. The junction had 6 bases not matched to a gene; V was cut back by 5 bases and J by 4 bases. The CDR3 loop reads CASSEGLAGGNYEQYF. In DNA, the CDR3 is TGTGCCAGCAGCGAGGGACTAGCGGGAGGAAATTACGAGCAGTACTTC. The entire variable domain, with the rest obtained from reference TRBV7-9 and TRBJ2-7, is as follows: DTGVSQNPRHKITKRGQNVTFRCDPISEHNRLYWYRQTLGQGPEFLTYFQNEAQLEKSRLLSDRFSAERPKGSFSTLEIQRTEQGDSAMYLCASSEGLAGGNYEQYFGPGTRLTVT.

The rearrangement uses TRBV30 and TRBJ2-2, with a possible D match to TRBD1 (5 bases). In germline, CDR1 is GTSNPN, CDR2 SVGIG (reference sequence). The V end was cut by 2 bases, the J end by 8 bases, with 15 bases between. The CDR3 length is 14 residues. In DNA, the CDR3 is TGTGCCTGGAGTTCAGGGCCCCTTAGGGGGGAGCTGTTTTTT. This gives the protein CAWSSGPLRGELFF.

The V and J genes are TRBV21-1 and TRBJ2-5; the D call TRBD2 from the table was never checked on the DNA. TRBV21-1 is a documented pseudogene. The CDR3 length is 14 residues. The CDR3 DNA is TGTGCCATCGCCGGTAGCGGTAGGCAAGAGACCCAGTACTTC. This translates into CAIAGSGRQETQYF.

J is TRBJ1-2 and V is TRBV5-4; 8 nucleotides agree with TRBD1. Per germline, CDR1 SGHNT and CDR2 YYREEE (reference sequence). CDR3 length: 15 residues. Trimming at V came to 0 bases and at J to 8 bases, leaving 9 bases not matched to a gene. The CDR3 loop reads CASSLEGQGWQGYTF. CDR3 sequence (DNA): TGTGCCAGCAGCTTGGAAGGACAGGGATGGCAGGGCTACACCTTC.

V and J are TRBV4-3 and TRBJ2-3, with D tentatively TRBD2 (7 bases). This CDR3 has 15 amino acids. CDR1 LGHNA and CDR2 YSLEER come from the germline V gene. Trimming took 1 base from V and 1 from J, leaving 9 bases between them. This CDR3 is CASSQGEGGTDTQYF. The CDR3, as DNA: TGCGCCAGCAGCCAAGGGGAGGGGGGCACAGATACGCAGTATTTT.

V usage is TRBV5-6 and J usage is TRBJ1-2; 11 positions match TRBD1. Trimming removed 0 bases from V and 7 bases from J; junction bases left unmatched: 5. The CDR3 loop spans 15 amino acids. Per the germline V gene, CDR1 is SGHDT and CDR2 is YYEEEE. The DNA of the CDR3 is TGTGCCAGCAGCTTGGCCGGGGACAGGGGGAGTGGCTACACCTTC. Translating it yields CASSLAGDRGSGYTF.